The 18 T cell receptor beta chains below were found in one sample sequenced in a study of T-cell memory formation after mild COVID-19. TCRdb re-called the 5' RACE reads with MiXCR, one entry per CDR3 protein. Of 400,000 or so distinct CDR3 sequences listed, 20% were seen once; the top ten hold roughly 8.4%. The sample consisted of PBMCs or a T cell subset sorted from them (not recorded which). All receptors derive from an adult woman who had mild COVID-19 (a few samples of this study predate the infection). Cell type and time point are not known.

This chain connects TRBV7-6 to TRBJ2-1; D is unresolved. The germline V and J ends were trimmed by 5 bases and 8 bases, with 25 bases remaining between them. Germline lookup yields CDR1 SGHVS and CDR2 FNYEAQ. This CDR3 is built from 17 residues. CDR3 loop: CASSHQVSGSRNHEQFF. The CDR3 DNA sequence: TGTGCCAGCAGCCACCAAGTTTCCGGGTCTCGGAACCATGAGCAGTTCTTC.

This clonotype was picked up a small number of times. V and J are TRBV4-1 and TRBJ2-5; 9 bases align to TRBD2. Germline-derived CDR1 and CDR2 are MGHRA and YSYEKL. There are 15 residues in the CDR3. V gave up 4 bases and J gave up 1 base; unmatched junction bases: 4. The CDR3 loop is CASSPSGGTQETQYF. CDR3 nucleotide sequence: TGCGCCAGCAGCCCCAGCGGGGGGACCCAAGAGACCCAGTACTTC.

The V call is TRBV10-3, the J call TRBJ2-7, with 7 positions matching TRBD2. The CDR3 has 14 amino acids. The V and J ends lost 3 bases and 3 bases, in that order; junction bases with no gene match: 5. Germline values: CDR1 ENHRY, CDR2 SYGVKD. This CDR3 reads CAISDGAGNYEQYF. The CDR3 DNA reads TGTGCCATCAGTGACGGAGCGGGAAACTACGAGCAGTACTTC.

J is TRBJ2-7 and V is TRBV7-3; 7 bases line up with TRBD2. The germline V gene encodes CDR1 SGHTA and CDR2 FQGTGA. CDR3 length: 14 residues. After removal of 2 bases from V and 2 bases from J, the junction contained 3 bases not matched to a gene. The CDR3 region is CASSLWGGPYEQYF. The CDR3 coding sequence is TGTGCCAGCAGCTTATGGGGAGGGCCCTACGAGCAGTACTTC. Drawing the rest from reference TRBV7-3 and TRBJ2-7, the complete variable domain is GAGVSQTPSNKVTEKGKYVELRCDPISGHTALYWYRQSLGQGPEFLIYFQGTGAADDSGLPNDRFFAVRPEGSVSTLKIQRTERGDSAVYLCASSLWGGPYEQYFGPGTRLTVT.

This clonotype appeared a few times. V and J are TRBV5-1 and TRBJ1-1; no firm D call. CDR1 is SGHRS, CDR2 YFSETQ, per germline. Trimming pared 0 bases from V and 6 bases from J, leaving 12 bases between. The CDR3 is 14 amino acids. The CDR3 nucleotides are TGCGCCAGCAGCTTGGTTCAGGCTGGACCTGAAGCTTTCTTT. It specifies CASSLVQAGPEAFF.

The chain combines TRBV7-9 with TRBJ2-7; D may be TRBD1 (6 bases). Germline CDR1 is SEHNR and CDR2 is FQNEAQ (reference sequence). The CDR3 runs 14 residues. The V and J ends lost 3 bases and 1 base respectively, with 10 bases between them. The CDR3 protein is CASSFHRDSYEQYF. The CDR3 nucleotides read TGTGCCAGCAGCTTCCACAGGGATTCCTACGAGCAGTACTTC.

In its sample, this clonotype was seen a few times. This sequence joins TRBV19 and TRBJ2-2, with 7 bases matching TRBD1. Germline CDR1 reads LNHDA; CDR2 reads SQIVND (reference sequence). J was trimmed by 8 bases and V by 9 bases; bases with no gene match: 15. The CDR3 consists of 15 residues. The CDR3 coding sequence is TGTGCCAGGAAAATGGACAGGCGTTCGTGGGGGGAGCTGTTTTTT. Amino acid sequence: CARKMDRRSWGELFF.

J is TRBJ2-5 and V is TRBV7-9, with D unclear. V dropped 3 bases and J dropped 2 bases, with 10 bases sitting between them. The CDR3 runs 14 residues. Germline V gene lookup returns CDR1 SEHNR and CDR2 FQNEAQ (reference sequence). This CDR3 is CASSFSGTQETQYF. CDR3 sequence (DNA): TGTGCCAGCAGCTTTTCCGGCACACAAGAGACCCAGTACTTC.

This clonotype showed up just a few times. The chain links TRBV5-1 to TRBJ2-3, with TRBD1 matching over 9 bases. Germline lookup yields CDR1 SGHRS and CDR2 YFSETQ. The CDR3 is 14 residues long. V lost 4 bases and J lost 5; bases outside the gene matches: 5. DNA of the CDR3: TGCGCCAGCAGCACGGGACAGGGCGAAGATACGCAGTATTTT. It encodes CASSTGQGEDTQYF.

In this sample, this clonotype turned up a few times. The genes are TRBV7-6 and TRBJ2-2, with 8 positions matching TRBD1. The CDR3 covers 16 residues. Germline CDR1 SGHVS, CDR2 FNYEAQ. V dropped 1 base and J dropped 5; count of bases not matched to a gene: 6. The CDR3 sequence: CASSLGVRGRTGELFF. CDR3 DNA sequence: TGTGCCAGCAGCTTAGGTGTCAGGGGGCGGACCGGGGAGCTGTTTTTT.

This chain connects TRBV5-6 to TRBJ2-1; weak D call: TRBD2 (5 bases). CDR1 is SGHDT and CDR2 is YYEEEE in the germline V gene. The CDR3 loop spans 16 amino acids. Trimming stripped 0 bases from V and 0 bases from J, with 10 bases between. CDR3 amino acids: CASSLAVGNSYNEQFF. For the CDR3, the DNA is TGTGCCAGCAGCTTGGCTGTCGGGAACTCCTACAATGAGCAGTTCTTC.

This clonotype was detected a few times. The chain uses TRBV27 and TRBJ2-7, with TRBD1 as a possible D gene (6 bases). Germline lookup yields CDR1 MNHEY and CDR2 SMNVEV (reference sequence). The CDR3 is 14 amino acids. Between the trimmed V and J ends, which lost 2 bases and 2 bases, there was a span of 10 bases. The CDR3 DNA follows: TGTGCCAGCAGTTTACCGGACAGTACCTACGAGCAGTACTTC. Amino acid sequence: CASSLPDSTYEQYF.

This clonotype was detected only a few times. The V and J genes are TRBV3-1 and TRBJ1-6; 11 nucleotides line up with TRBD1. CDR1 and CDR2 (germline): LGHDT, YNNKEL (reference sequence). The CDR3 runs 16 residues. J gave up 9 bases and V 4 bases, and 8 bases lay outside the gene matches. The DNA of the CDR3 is TGTGCCAGCAGCCCTCAGGGGACAGGGGGTGGTTCACCCCTCCACTTT. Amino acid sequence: CASSPQGTGGGSPLHF.

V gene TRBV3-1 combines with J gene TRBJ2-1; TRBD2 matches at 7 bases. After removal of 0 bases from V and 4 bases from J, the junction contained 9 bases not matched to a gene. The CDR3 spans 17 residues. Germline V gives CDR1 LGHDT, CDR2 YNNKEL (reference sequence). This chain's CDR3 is CASSQDPSSGLYNEQFF. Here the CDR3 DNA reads TGTGCCAGCAGCCAAGATCCCTCTAGCGGACTATACAATGAGCAGTTCTTC.

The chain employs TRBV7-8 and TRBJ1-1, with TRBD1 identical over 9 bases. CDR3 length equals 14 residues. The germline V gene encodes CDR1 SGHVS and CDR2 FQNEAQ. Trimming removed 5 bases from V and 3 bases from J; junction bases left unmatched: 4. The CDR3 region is CASSIRQGDTEAFF. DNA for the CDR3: TGTGCCAGCAGCATACGACAGGGGGACACTGAAGCTTTCTTT.

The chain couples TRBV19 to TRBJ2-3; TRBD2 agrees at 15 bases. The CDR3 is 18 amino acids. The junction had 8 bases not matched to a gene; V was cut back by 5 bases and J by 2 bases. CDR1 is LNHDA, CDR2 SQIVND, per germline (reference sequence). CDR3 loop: CASSVGLAGGRFTDTQYF. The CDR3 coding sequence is TGTGCCAGTAGTGTGGGACTAGCGGGGGGACGGTTCACAGATACGCAGTATTTT.

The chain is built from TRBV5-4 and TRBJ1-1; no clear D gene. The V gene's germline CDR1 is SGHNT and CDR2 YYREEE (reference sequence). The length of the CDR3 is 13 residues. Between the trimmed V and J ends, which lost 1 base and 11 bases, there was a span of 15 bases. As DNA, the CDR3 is TGTGCCAGCAGCTTGCGGTTTGGCCAGTTGGCTTTCTTT. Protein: CASSLRFGQLAFF. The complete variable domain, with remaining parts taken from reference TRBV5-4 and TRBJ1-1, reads ETGVTQSPTHLIKTRGQQVTLRCSSQSGHNTVSWYQQALGQGPQFIFQYYREEENGRGNFPPRFSGLQFPNYSSELNVNALELDDSALYLCASSLRFGQLAFFGQGTRLTVV.

CDR3 amino acids: CSARPVGNQPQHF. The DNA for the CDR3 is TGCAGTGCTAGACCCGTAGGCAATCAGCCCCAGCATTTT. This chain connects TRBV20-1 to TRBJ1-5, with D hard to call. The germline V gene has CDR1 DFQATT and CDR2 SNEGSKA (reference sequence). The V end lost 2 bases, the J end lost 2 bases, and 7 bases lay between the germline ends. CDR3 length: 13 amino acids.